The rows below give T cell receptor beta chains drawn from one sample of a study of shared clonotypes between healthy human individuals. Measured with immunoSEQ multiplex PCR; TCRdb has only the in-frame clones, and not every one. The sample shows 1,400,000 or so clones, 98% of them seen only once. Source material: naive CD4+ T cells sorted from blood. These receptors were taken from a man younger than 40 in good health. Each CDR3 is given with its conserved first and last residue. D genes are given only for firm matches. Where a row states a size, it is once, few, many or the class of an expanded clone; other rows omit it.

-,TRBV6-1,-,TRBJ1-5,TGTGCCAGCAGTGGGGACATTTATCAGCCCCAGCATTTT,CASSGDIYQPQHF
-,TRBV2,TRBD2,TRBJ2-1,TGTGCCAGCAGTCGGGAGGACGGGGGAGTTAAGTTCTTC,CASSREDGGVKFF
once,TRBV9,-,TRBJ2-7,TGTGCCAGCAGCGTAGGCGTGACAGGCTACGAGCAGTACTTC,CASSVGVTGYEQYF
-,TRBV7-9,TRBD1,TRBJ1-2,TGTGCCAGCAGATCCGGGACAGCCTATGGCTACACCTTC,CASRSGTAYGYTF
-,TRBV21-1,-,TRBJ2-2,TGTGCCAGCAGCAAACCCCTGACAGGTTGGAACACCGGGGAGCTGTTTTTT,CASSKPLTGWNTGELFF
-,TRBV7-7,-,TRBJ2-7,TGTGCCAGCAGCTTAGACGGGGGCTACGAGCAGTACTTC,CASSLDGGYEQYF
-,TRBV6-6,-,TRBJ1-1,TGTGCCAGCAGTTCCGGTTGGGCTTTCTTT,CASSSGWAFF
-,TRBV28,TRBD1,TRBJ2-5,TGTGCCAGCAGTTTATGGGACAGGGGGCACGAGACCCAGTACTTC,CASSLWDRGHETQYF
-,TRBV19,-,TRBJ2-2,TGTGCCAGTAGTATTCGTAGCAGGAACACCGGGGAGCTGTTTTTT,CASSIRSRNTGELFF
-,TRBV7-9,TRBD1,TRBJ1-5,TGTGCCAGCAGCTCAACGACAGGGTCTCAGCCCCAGCATTTT,CASSSTTGSQPQHF
once,TRBV2,TRBD2,TRBJ2-1,TGTGCCAGCACTCTAGCGGGAGAGGAGCAGTTCTTC,CASTLAGEEQFF
-,TRBV2,-,TRBJ1-2,TGTGCCAGCAGTGAACCGTGGGGTACTGGCTACACCTTC,CASSEPWGTGYTF
-,TRBV9,-,TRBJ2-3,TGTGCCAGCAGCGTAGCCGGGATGACAGATACGCAGTATTTT,CASSVAGMTDTQYF
-,TRBV5-4,-,TRBJ2-1,TGTGCCAGCAGCTTGGCGGCTCACCAGGGTCTTGAGCAGTTCTTC,CASSLAAHQGLEQFF
once,TRBV10-3,TRBD2,TRBJ2-7,TGTGCCATCAGTGAGCAGGCTAGCGGCTCCTACGAGCAGTACTTC,CAISEQASGSYEQYF
-,TRBV7-9,TRBD1,TRBJ2-7,TGTGCCAGCAGCTTCCCAAAAAGACAGGGGGATTACACCTACGAGCAGTACTTC,CASSFPKRQGDYTYEQYF
-,TRBV29-1,-,TRBJ1-1,TGCAGCGTTCACCTCCGGACAGCGAACACTGAAGCTTTCTTT,CSVHLRTANTEAFF
-,TRBV9,-,TRBJ1-2,TGTGCCAGCAGCGTAGCCATAGCAGGTGGCTACACCTTC,CASSVAIAGGYTF
-,TRBV4-1,TRBD1,TRBJ1-2,TGCGCCAGCAGCCAGACCAGGGGGGGTTACTATGGCTACACCTTC,CASSQTRGGYYGYTF
-,TRBV10-3,-,TRBJ2-1,TGTGCCATCAGTGGTCGCGCCTTCGAGAATGAGCAGTTCTTC,CAISGRAFENEQFF
-,TRBV5-4,TRBD1,TRBJ2-7,TGTGCCAGCAGCCTAGCCTTGGGACAGTCCTACGAGCAGTACTTC,CASSLALGQSYEQYF
-,TRBV5-1,-,TRBJ1-3,TGCGCCAGCAGCTTGGGCAGGGCCCGCTCTGGAAACACCATATATTTT,CASSLGRARSGNTIYF
-,TRBV20-1,-,TRBJ2-2,TGCAGTGCTTCCGACACCGGGGAGCTGTTTTTT,CSASDTGELFF
-,TRBV18,TRBD1,TRBJ2-4,TGTGCCAGCTCACTACAGGGGGCTGAATCCAAAAACATTCAGTACTTC,CASSLQGAESKNIQYF
-,TRBV19,TRBD1,TRBJ2-7,TGTGCCAGTAGTATAAAGACAGGGGGCAGAACGGGTACGCATTTCGAGCAGTACTTC,CASSIKTGGRTGTHFEQYF
-,TRBV7-8,TRBD2,TRBJ2-5,TGTGCCAGCAGCTTTAATAGCGGGAGAGAGACCCAGTACTTC,CASSFNSGRETQYF
-,TRBV6-1,TRBD1,TRBJ1-4,TGTGCCAGCAGTGAGCGGACAGGGTGGGAAAAACTGTTTTTT,CASSERTGWEKLFF
once,TRBV11-2,-,TRBJ2-2,TGTGCCAGCAGCTTAGAAGCAGGGGCCACCGGGGAGCTGTTTTTT,CASSLEAGATGELFF
once,TRBV10-3,-,TRBJ1-1,TGTGCCATCAGTGCTTTAGAAAGGGGCACTGAAGCTTTCTTT,CAISALERGTEAFF
-,TRBV10-2,-,TRBJ2-3,TGCGCCAGCAAGGGGGGGGCAGGAGGGACAGATACGCAGTATTTT,CASKGGAGGTDTQYF
-,TRBV2,TRBD1,TRBJ2-5,TGTGCCAGCAGTGATAGGCAGGGGGCGACCCAGTACTTC,CASSDRQGATQYF
-,TRBV7-2,-,TRBJ1-1,TGTGCCAGCAGCTTAGAAGCCAGCAGTGAAGCTTTCTTT,CASSLEASSEAFF
-,TRBV7-3,-,TRBJ1-5,TGTGCCAGCAGCCCCGGCCTCGATCAGCCCCAGCATTTT,CASSPGLDQPQHF
-,TRBV5-6,TRBD1,TRBJ2-1,TGTGCCAGCAGCTACCGGACAGGGCGAAACTACAATGAGCAGTTCTTC,CASSYRTGRNYNEQFF
-,TRBV6-5,TRBD2,TRBJ2-1,TGTGCCAGCAGTATTCGGACTAGCGGGAGTGTGTTCTTC,CASSIRTSGSVFF
-,TRBV29-1,-,TRBJ2-7,TGCAGCGTGACGACCCCGAGCTCCTACGAGCAGTACTTC,CSVTTPSSYEQYF
-,TRBV7-9,TRBD1,TRBJ1-2,TGTGCCAGCAGCAACCGGGACAGGGAGTCCTATGGCTACACCTTC,CASSNRDRESYGYTF
-,TRBV5-1,TRBD2,TRBJ2-1,TGCGCCAGCAGCTTGGCGGCGGGAGCCCCTAATGAGCAGTTCTTC,CASSLAAGAPNEQFF
-,TRBV9,-,TRBJ2-6,TGTGCCAGCAGCGAGCGGGCCAGTATGAGCTCTGGGGCCAACGTCCTGACTTTC,CASSERASMSSGANVLTF
-,TRBV6-5,TRBD1,TRBJ1-5,TGTGCCAGCAGTTACTCGAACAGGGGAGATCAGCCCCAGCATTTT,CASSYSNRGDQPQHF
once,TRBV6-4,-,TRBJ1-5,TGTGCCAGCAGTGAGGGCTGGGGGGCTGGTCAGCCCCAGCATTTT,CASSEGWGAGQPQHF
-,TRBV2,-,TRBJ1-3,TGTGCCAGCAGTGAAGACAGGGTCAACACCATATATTTT,CASSEDRVNTIYF
once,TRBV5-1,TRBD2,TRBJ2-1,TGCGCCAGCAGCTTCGGGACTAGAACGGACAATGAGCAGTTCTTC,CASSFGTRTDNEQFF
-,TRBV30,-,TRBJ1-2,TGTGCCTGGAGTGTACGGGGGGTGGCTGGCTACACCTTC,CAWSVRGVAGYTF
once,TRBV5-1,TRBD1,TRBJ2-7,TGCGCCAGCAGCTCGACAGGGGGCGGCGAGCAGTACTTC,CASSSTGGGEQYF
-,TRBV4-1,-,TRBJ2-7,TGCGCCAGCAGCCGAATTGGAGGCTACGAGCAGTACTTC,CASSRIGGYEQYF
-,TRBV20-1,-,TRBJ2-7,TGCTGCTTAGGGGACTCCTACGAGCAGTACTTC,CCLGDSYEQYF
-,TRBV7-9,TRBD2,TRBJ2-7,TGTGCCAGCAGCGCGCCTAGCGGACACGAGCAGTACTTC,CASSAPSGHEQYF
-,TRBV30,-,TRBJ2-5,TGTGCCTGGTCCTCGCACCGTCTTGTCCAAGAGACCCAGTACTTC,CAWSSHRLVQETQYF
-,TRBV19,TRBD1,TRBJ2-1,TGTGCCAGTAGTATGGGTTGGACAGGCATCTACAATGAGCAGTTCTTC,CASSMGWTGIYNEQFF
-,TRBV2,-,TRBJ1-4,TGTGCCAGCAGTGACGACAAGGAAAAACTGTTTTTT,CASSDDKEKLFF
-,TRBV6-4,TRBD2,TRBJ2-1,TGTGCCAGCAGTCACCTAGCGGGGGGGATCTTAGAGCAGTTCTTC,CASSHLAGGILEQFF
-,TRBV28,TRBD2,TRBJ2-7,TGTGCCAGCAGTAGGGGGGTAGCGGGAGGCTACGAGCAGTACTTC,CASSRGVAGGYEQYF
-,TRBV5-1,-,TRBJ2-2,TGCGCCAGCAGCTTGGCGGGCACCGGGGAGCTGTTTTTT,CASSLAGTGELFF
-,TRBV4-1,-,TRBJ2-1,TGCGCCAGCAGAACTCCTGCTCTGGATGAGCAGTTCTTC,CASRTPALDEQFF
-,TRBV19,-,TRBJ2-7,TGTGCCAGTAGTATAGCCCTACCGGGCAGAGGCTACGAGCAGTACTTC,CASSIALPGRGYEQYF
-,TRBV9,-,TRBJ2-3,TGTGCCAGCAGCATTAGGACTGGCACAGATACGCAGTATTTT,CASSIRTGTDTQYF
-,TRBV5-1,-,TRBJ2-1,TGCGCCAGCAGCTCAAACTACAATGAGCAGTTCTTC,CASSSNYNEQFF
-,TRBV4-3,-,TRBJ2-7,TGCGCCAGCAGCCAAGGAGGAGGACTCAGCTACGAGCAGTACTTC,CASSQGGGLSYEQYF
once,TRBV6-1,-,TRBJ2-7,TGTGCCAGCAGAACAGTGTTTTCCGAGCAGTACTTC,CASRTVFSEQYF